These 31 T cell receptor beta chains originate from one sample sequenced in a study of neurological immune-mediated disorders. In TCRdb, the 5' RACE reads were re-called with MiXCR into one record per CDR3 protein. This table has 30,000 to 40,000 distinct CDR3 sequences, 3.5% to 4.5% appearing once. Sequencing input: PBMCs. The receptors here all came from a man younger than 40 with multiple sclerosis.

Ten or more counts support this clonotype. The chain uses TRBV20-1 and TRBJ2-2; D possibly uses TRBD1 or TRBD2 (5 bases each). This CDR3 is built from 14 residues. V was shortened by 3 bases and J by 4 bases, with 12 bases between the two germline ends. Germline values: CDR1 DFQATT, CDR2 SNEGSKA (reference sequence). CDR3 DNA: TGCAGTGCTAGTCCCCCAGGGAGCACCGGGGAGCTGTTTTTT. Protein product: CSASPPGSTGELFF.

This clonotype has a count of ten or more. The chain combines TRBV6-2 or TRBV6-3 with TRBJ2-7, with a weak D call TRBD1 (5 bases). CDR3 length equals 14 residues. V was cut by 5 bases and J by 5 bases, with 16 bases left in between. Looked up from germline, CDR1 is MNHEY and CDR2 is SVGEGT. The CDR3 region has the DNA TGTGCCAGCAGTCCCCACAGGAAATCCCACGAGCAGTACTTC. Protein: CASSPHRKSHEQYF.

This clonotype was detected ten times or more. The rearrangement uses TRBV5-1 and TRBJ2-1; 10 positions match TRBD1. CDR1 is SGHRS and CDR2 is YFSETQ in the germline V gene. V was clipped by 4 bases and J by 6 bases; unmatched bases: 7. The CDR3 contains 15 residues. The CDR3 region is CASSRGQGQVNEQFF. The DNA for the CDR3 is TGCGCCAGCAGCCGGGGACAGGGGCAAGTCAATGAGCAGTTCTTC.

This clonotype has a count of ten or more. The chain couples TRBV20-1 to TRBJ1-1; 7 bases agree with TRBD1. There are 13 residues in the CDR3. The V gene end was trimmed by 6 bases and the J gene end by 0 bases; junction bases not matched to a gene: 4. The germline V gene encodes CDR1 DFQATT and CDR2 SNEGSKA (reference sequence). The CDR3 loop is CSAGQEMNTEAFF. As DNA, the CDR3 is TGCAGTGCCGGACAGGAAATGAACACTGAAGCTTTCTTT.

Sample share makes this clonotype medium-sized. J is TRBJ1-1 and V is TRBV29-1, with unresolved D. The CDR3 is made up of 10 amino acids. From germline, CDR1 is SQVTM and CDR2 ANQGSEA. V was cut by 4 bases and J by 2 bases, with 2 bases left in between. The CDR3 is CSVVNTEAFF. The CDR3 nucleotides read TGCAGCGTTGTTAACACTGAAGCTTTCTTT.

Turning to this clonotype: Sequence at one end of the junction differs from germline and may be a read error. This chain links TRBV4-3 with TRBJ2-3; D might be TRBD2 (5 bases). CDR3 size: 15 residues. Germline V gene lookup returns CDR1 LGHNA and CDR2 YSLEER. CDR3 coding DNA: TGCGCCAGCGGCCAAGCTGGAGGTAGCACAGATACGCAGTATTTT. Amino acid sequence: CASGQAGGSTDTQYF.

This clonotype was recorded at least ten times. This chain connects TRBV7-8 to TRBJ2-5; D is unclear. CDR1 and CDR2 from the germline V gene are SGHVS and FQNEAQ. With 4 bases removed from V and 1 base from J, the gap between germline ends came to 7 bases. CDR3 length: 13 residues. Here the CDR3 DNA reads TGTGCCAGCAGCTACGGCAGCCAAGAGACCCAGTACTTC. Translating it yields CASSYGSQETQYF. Drawing the rest from reference TRBV7-8 and TRBJ2-5, the complete variable domain is GAGVSQSPRYKVAKRGQDVALRCDPISGHVSLFWYQQALGQGPEFLTYFQNEAQLDKSGLPSDRFFAERPEGSVSTLKIQRTQQEDSAVYLCASSYGSQETQYFGPGTRLLVL.

This clonotype came up many times. The chain employs TRBV20-1 and TRBJ1-2, with 8 bases lining up with TRBD1. Germline V gives CDR1 DFQATT, CDR2 SNEGSKA (reference sequence). The ends lost 3 bases at V and 5 bases at J; junction bases unmatched: 5. The CDR3 is made up of 13 amino acids. In nucleotides, the CDR3 is TGCAGTGCTAGTGGGGACAGGTCGTATGGCTACACCTTC. As protein: CSASGDRSYGYTF.

This clonotype was seen only a few times. V is TRBV15 and J is TRBJ1-4; D gene unclear. Trimming took off 2 bases at V and 0 bases at J, with 7 bases between the two ends. CDR1 is LNHNV, CDR2 YYDKDF, per germline (reference sequence). The CDR3 length is 15 residues. CDR3 loop: CATSRIFATNEKLFF. The CDR3 DNA reads as TGTGCCACCAGCAGAATCTTTGCAACTAATGAAAAACTGTTTTTT. Looking up the rest from reference TRBV15 and TRBJ1-4 gives the full variable domain: DAMVIQNPRYQVTQFGKPVTLSCSQTLNHNVMYWYQQKSSQAPKLLFHYYDKDFNNEADTPDNFQSRRPNTSFCFLDIRSPGLGDTAMYLCATSRIFATNEKLFFGSGTQLSVL.

The table lists this clonotype with many counts. The chain links TRBV6-5 to TRBJ1-2; D perhaps matches TRBD1 (6 bases). The CDR3 length is 15 residues. The germline V and J ends were trimmed by 2 bases and 6 bases, with 16 bases remaining between them. CDR1 and CDR2 from the germline V gene are MNHEY and SVGAGI. The chain's CDR3 is CASSYVVLGHHGYTF. The CDR3 nucleotides are TGTGCCAGCAGTTACGTGGTATTGGGACACCATGGCTACACCTTC.

This clonotype was seen repeatedly, ten times or more. CDR3 DNA sequence: TGTGCCAGCAGCTCCAGGGACAGGGACACCGGGGAGCTGTTTTTT. The encoded protein is CASSSRDRDTGELFF. This chain links TRBV9 with TRBJ2-2; 9 bases map to TRBD1. From germline, CDR1 is SGDLS and CDR2 YYNGEE. CDR3 length equals 15 residues. J gave up 3 bases and V 4 bases, and 4 bases lay outside the gene matches.

The chain joins TRBV5-1 to TRBJ1-2; D possibly corresponds to TRBD1 (5 bases). CDR3 length: 13 amino acids. V was trimmed by 4 bases and J by 7 bases, leaving 14 bases between them. Germline loops: CDR1 SGHRS, CDR2 YFSETQ. CDR3 DNA: TGCGCCAGCAGCGATAACCGGGACCTTGGCTACACCTTC. It yields the protein CASSDNRDLGYTF.

Ten or more counts support this clonotype. Germline and junction disagree at one end, which may indicate a read error. V gene TRBV7-2 combines with J gene TRBJ1-5; TRBD1 matches at 8 bases. Germline loops: CDR1 SGHTA, CDR2 FQGNSA. This CDR3 comprises 14 residues. CDR3 in amino acids: CASRNGQGRQPQNF. DNA for the CDR3: TGTGCCAGCAGGAACGGACAGGGCAGACAGCCCCAGAATTTT.

V usage is TRBV18 and J usage is TRBJ2-7, with 8 nucleotides matching TRBD1. Germline lookup yields CDR1 KGHSH and CDR2 LQKENI. This CDR3 contains 14 residues. V shed 4 bases, J shed 5 bases, and the junction held 7 bases outside the gene matches. CDR3 nucleotides: TGTGCCAGCTCACTATCCGGACAGGGAAACGAGCAGTACGTC. Protein sequence: CASSLSGQGNEQYV.

Many counts were recorded for this clonotype. The gene calls are TRBV11-2 and TRBJ2-3; 7 nucleotides match TRBD2. Per the germline V gene, CDR1 is SGHAT and CDR2 is FQNNGV. Trimming at V came to 5 bases and at J to 2 bases, leaving 7 bases not matched to a gene. This CDR3 contains 15 residues. The CDR3 loop reads CASSHRSGATDTQYF. DNA of the CDR3: TGTGCCAGCAGCCACCGAAGCGGGGCCACAGATACGCAGTATTTT.

This clonotype was seen at least ten times. CDR3 bases: TGCGCCAGCAGCTTGACGGCAGGGAATCGGTATGAGCAGTTCTTC. It yields the protein CASSLTAGNRYEQFF. The chain couples TRBV5-1 to TRBJ2-1; tentatively, D is TRBD1 (5 bases). The CDR3 covers 15 residues. Trimming removed 1 base from V and 8 bases from J, with 16 bases in between. Germline V CDR1 and CDR2: SGHRS, YFSETQ.

This clonotype was picked up a small number of times. The CDR3 protein is CATRDTDQPQHF. CDR3 nucleotides: TGTGCCACCCGGGACACAGATCAGCCCCAGCATTTT. The chain joins TRBV10-3 to TRBJ1-5; D perhaps matches TRBD1 (6 bases). CDR1 and CDR2 from the germline V gene are ENHRY and SYGVKD. The CDR3 contains 12 residues. V was cut by 10 bases and J by 5 bases, with 12 bases left in between.

This clonotype was counted ten times or more. CDR3 bases: TGTGCCAGCATGGGGACTGTGAACACCGGGGAGCTGTTTTTT. As protein: CASMGTVNTGELFF. The chain combines TRBV2 with TRBJ2-2, with D perhaps TRBD2 (6 bases). Germline CDR1 SNHLY, CDR2 FYNNEI. There are 14 residues in the CDR3. V lost 7 bases and J 1 base, leaving 10 bases between the germline ends.

This clonotype was counted at least ten times. The CDR3 here is CASILQPGTSTDTQYF. The DNA for the CDR3 is TGTGCCAGCATCCTACAGCCCGGGACTAGCACAGATACGCAGTATTTT. The chain is built from TRBV7-2 and TRBJ2-3; tentatively, D is TRBD2 (6 bases). The CDR3 has 16 residues. V lost 7 bases, J lost 0 bases, and 17 bases lay in between. Germline CDR1 is SGHTA and CDR2 is FQGNSA.

There are many counts of this clonotype. V and J are TRBV20-1 and TRBJ2-1, with TRBD1 as a possible D gene (6 bases). The CDR3 spans 14 residues. The V gene's germline CDR1 is DFQATT and CDR2 SNEGSKA (reference sequence). Trimming pared 4 bases from V and 4 bases from J, leaving 14 bases between. CDR3 loop: CSANYRQGYNEQFF. Written as DNA, the CDR3 is TGCAGTGCTAACTACAGGCAGGGGTACAATGAGCAGTTCTTC.

This clonotype has a count of ten or more. V is TRBV20-1 and J is TRBJ1-1; D ambiguous. Trimming left V 5 bases short and J 2 bases short, with 6 bases between. The CDR3 spans 11 residues. Germline V gene data show CDR1 as DFQATT and CDR2 as SNEGSKA (reference sequence). CDR3 protein: CSAYFNTEAFF. CDR3 nucleotide sequence: TGCAGTGCTTATTTTAACACTGAAGCTTTCTTT.

Many counts were recorded for this clonotype. The rearrangement joins TRBV7-3 to TRBJ2-1; the match to TRBD2 covers 7 bases. The CDR3 runs to 15 residues. Germline CDR1 is SGHTA and CDR2 is FQGTGA. The V and J ends lost 1 base and 2 bases, in that order; junction bases with no gene match: 2. CDR3 amino acids: CASSLIGGAYNEQFF. CDR3 nucleotides: TGTGCCAGCAGCTTAATTGGGGGGGCCTACAATGAGCAGTTCTTC.

This clonotype occurred many times. The V and J genes are TRBV20-1 and TRBJ2-3; 8 bases match TRBD1. Germline values: CDR1 DFQATT, CDR2 SNEGSKA (reference sequence). V lost 2 bases, J lost 5 bases, and 3 bases stayed unmatched. The CDR3 length is 13 residues. DNA for the CDR3: TGCAGTGCTAGAATAACAGGGGGAGATACGCAGTATTTT. It specifies CSARITGGDTQYF.

The chain employs TRBV7-9 and TRBJ2-2, with 7 bases aligning to TRBD1. Germline V gene data show CDR1 as SEHNR and CDR2 as FQNEAQ (reference sequence). This CDR3 comprises 18 residues. V shed 5 bases, J shed 2 bases, and the junction held 14 bases outside the gene matches. The CDR3 bases are TGTGCCAGCAGCCAGGGTTCGTTGGGACAGCAAAACACCGGGGAGCTGTTTTTT. Translated: CASSQGSLGQQNTGELFF. Full variable domain (outside the CDR3, taken from reference TRBV7-9 and TRBJ2-2): DTGVSQNPRHKITKRGQNVTFRCDPISEHNRLYWYRQTLGQGPEFLTYFQNEAQLEKSRLLSDRFSAERPKGSFSTLEIQRTEQGDSAMYLCASSQGSLGQQNTGELFFGEGSRLTVL.

This clonotype was found many times. V usage is TRBV12-3 or TRBV12-4 and J usage is TRBJ2-3, with 11 bases lining up with TRBD2. V was pared by 6 bases and J by 8 bases, with 10 bases of the junction left unmatched. The CDR3 runs to 15 residues. The chain's CDR3 is CASRLAGAPGGTQYF. CDR3 coding DNA: TGTGCCAGCAGACTAGCGGGGGCCCCTGGGGGTACGCAGTATTTT.

This clonotype was seen repeatedly, ten times or more. The chain is built from TRBV7-7 and TRBJ2-7; 8 bases match TRBD1. The CDR3 loop spans 14 amino acids. The germline V gene encodes CDR1 SSHAT and CDR2 FNYEAQ (reference sequence). The CDR3 sequence is CASSLTGDFGEQYF. The CDR3 DNA reads TGTGCTAGCTCATTGACAGGGGATTTCGGCGAGCAGTACTTC. Combining the CDR3 with reference TRBV7-7 and TRBJ2-7 gives the whole variable domain GAGVSQSPRYKVTKRGQDVTLRCDPISSHATLYWYQQALGQGPEFLTYFNYEAQPDKSGLPSDRFSAERPEGSISTLTIQRTEQRDSAMYRCASSLTGDFGEQYFGPGTRLTVT.

This clonotype was seen repeatedly, ten times or more. One junction end disagrees with the germline gene, perhaps due to a read error. The rearrangement joins TRBV12-3 or TRBV12-4 to TRBJ1-5, with a possible D match to TRBD1 (5 bases). The CDR3 is 15 residues long. The CDR3 DNA sequence: TGTGCCAGCACTCTTGCCGGGGGTAAGGATCAGCCCCAGAATTTT. Translation: CASTLAGGKDQPQNF.

This clonotype was counted ten times or more. V and J are TRBV20-1 and TRBJ1-1; D uncertain. The V end lost 1 base, the J end lost 6 bases, and 18 bases lay between the germline ends. CDR1 and CDR2 (germline): DFQATT, SNEGSKA (reference sequence). This CDR3 contains 15 residues. The CDR3 is CSARAPRTLGSEAFF. The DNA for the CDR3 is TGCAGTGCTAGAGCCCCAAGAACATTGGGTTCTGAAGCTTTCTTT.

This clonotype was recorded at least ten times. The V and J genes are TRBV20-1 and TRBJ2-1; 7 nucleotides match TRBD1. Germline V gene lookup returns CDR1 DFQATT and CDR2 SNEGSKA (reference sequence). Trimming removed 4 bases from V and 9 bases from J; junction bases left unmatched: 15. The CDR3 covers 15 residues. DNA of the CDR3: TGCAGTGCTACCCAGCAAATGACAGGGTCGGGTGAGCAGTTCTTC. As protein: CSATQQMTGSGEQFF.

This clonotype was counted at least ten times. V usage is TRBV9 and J usage is TRBJ2-2; D remains ambiguous. The germline V and J ends were trimmed by 0 bases and 4 bases, with 10 bases remaining between them. This CDR3 region has 15 residues. Germline V gene data show CDR1 as SGDLS and CDR2 as YYNGEE. CDR3 protein: CASSVGGFVTGELFF. The CDR3 region has the DNA TGTGCCAGCAGCGTAGGGGGATTTGTCACCGGGGAGCTGTTTTTT.

This clonotype occurred a few times. The gene calls are TRBV10-3 and TRBJ2-7, with D possibly TRBD2 on 5 matching bases. CDR3 length: 14 amino acids. Germline CDR1 reads ENHRY; CDR2 reads SYGVKD. Deletions cut 4 bases from V and 2 bases from J, with 12 bases between. The CDR3 loop is CAISGAAATYEQYF. The CDR3 DNA follows: TGTGCCATCAGTGGAGCGGCAGCCACCTACGAGCAGTACTTC.